This TCR beta chain was recorded in a study of T cell responses to AZD1222 COVID-19 vaccine. Across the whole study: Timing groups of about 4 and about 12 weeks for second doses were pooled.

As for this clone: What it binds is not known.

Produced via immunoSEQ multiplex PCR; TCRdb's table is partial and in-frame only. In the table there are 95,000 to 130,000 clones, about 88% of which are singletons. The CDR3 is 13 amino acids. Germline V gives CDR1 SGHTS, CDR2 YDEGEE. The germline V and J ends were trimmed by 1 base and 4 bases, with 8 bases remaining between them. Whole-study findings and limits: Females outnumbered males among donors, who were mostly white British; clonal diversity was possibly underestimated.

Material: peripheral blood, obtained on day 0 of AZD1222 vaccination. This TCR came from an adult in good health. The gene calls are TRBV5-8 and TRBJ1-1, with D hard to call. The CDR3 is CASSLMRVTEAFF. DNA of the CDR3: TGTGCCAGCAGCTTGATGAGGGTCACTGAAGCTTTCTTT.